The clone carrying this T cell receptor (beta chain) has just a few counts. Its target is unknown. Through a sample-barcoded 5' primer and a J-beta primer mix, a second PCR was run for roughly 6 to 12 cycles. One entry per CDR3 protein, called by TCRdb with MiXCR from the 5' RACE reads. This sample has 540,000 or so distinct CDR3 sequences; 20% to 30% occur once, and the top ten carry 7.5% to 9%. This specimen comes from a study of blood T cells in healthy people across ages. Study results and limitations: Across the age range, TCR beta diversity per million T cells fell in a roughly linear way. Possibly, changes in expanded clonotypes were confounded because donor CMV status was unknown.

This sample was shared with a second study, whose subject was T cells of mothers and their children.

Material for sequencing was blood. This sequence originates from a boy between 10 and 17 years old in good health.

The CDR3 sequence: CASSLERGDNEQFF. Here the CDR3 DNA reads TGTGCCAGCAGCTTGGAGCGGGGGGACAATGAGCAGTTCTTC. The chain recombines TRBV7-2 with TRBJ2-5; 9 nucleotides align to TRBD2. The end of the DNA aligns better with TRBJ2-1, so the J call may be wrong. This CDR3 is built from 14 residues. From germline, CDR1 is SGHTA and CDR2 FQGNSA.